This T cell receptor beta chain was sequenced in a study of blood T cell repertoires in COVID-19. Across the whole study: T cells, B-cell-depleted T cells, or PBMCs provided the cDNA or gDNA that served as material.

The CDR3 length is 12 residues. The V end was cut by 3 bases, the J end by 7 bases, with 12 bases between. Germline loops: CDR1 DFQATT, CDR2 SNEGSKA (reference sequence). During active infection, Seattle patients enrolled and were then monitored through disease. The data were produced by immunoSEQ multiplex PCR, yet TCRdb's version contains in-frame clones alone and is incomplete. The table lists 210,000 or so clones, about 84% of them singletons. The source is a woman aged 80 or over with COVID-19, enrolled during active disease. Sequencing was done on a sample of peripheral blood. The rearrangement uses TRBV20-1 and TRBJ1-1, with unresolved D. This CDR3 reads CSASGRPNEAFF. CDR3 bases: TGCAGTGCTAGTGGCAGGCCGAATGAAGCTTTCTTT.